The T cell receptor beta chain described here comes from a study of blood T cell repertoires in COVID-19 (dated by TCRdb to 2019 to 2021). Regarding the complete study: Samples from collaborators originated in the United States, Italy and Spain and spanned both the acute and convalescent phases of COVID-19. The material from the prospective study consisted of cDNA or gDNA derived from T cells, B-cell-depleted T cells, or PBMCs. The dataset comprised deeply sampled blood TCRbeta repertoires from subjects exposed to, actively infected with, or recovered from COVID-19. The repertoires were released in a freely available public database meant as a resource for research on the immune response to SARS-CoV-2. Samples were obtained from the ongoing ImmuneRACE study (first 160 participants) and from over a thousand subjects provided by 6 global collaborators. A de-identified subject ID, COVID-19 status, age in years and sex were almost always included in the sample metadata. Where available, HLA class I and class II types were obtained from metadata supplied by the sample provider rather than from assay-based typing. The research as a whole found: Clinical and demographic metadata were provided uncurated, with the amount varying by source and participant.

Participants in the prospective study were aged about 18 to 90 years, lived in 24 United States geographic areas, and enrolled through a virtual design. In the prospective study, cohorts were assigned on the basis of participant-reported clinical history obtained from a screening survey and a study questionnaire. ImmuneRACE Cohort 3 recovered participants were defined by two consecutive negative NP/OP PCR tests, healthcare professional clearance, or symptom resolution. Each participant in the prospective study had whole blood, serum and a nasopharyngeal or oropharyngeal swab collected by mobile phlebotomists. Participants in the prospective study had the option to provide additional blood draws and questionnaires over an approximately 2-month period. Before DNA extraction, prospective study blood samples were shipped either frozen or at room temperature. TCRbeta CDR3 regions were amplified from genomic DNA by means of the immunoSEQ Assay, a bias-controlled multiplex PCR. Per the authors' processing: Nucleated cell counts per sample were estimated from amplification of reference gene primers within the assay. Sequence reads were collapsed and filtered to measure the absolute abundance of every unique TCRbeta CDR3 rearrangement. Productive Simpson clonality was computed per sample as the square root of Simpson's diversity index over productive rearrangements. TCRdb carries this immuneACCESS record with in-frame sequences only. Its versions omit some clonotypes, under half of them owing to an unresolved V gene in the studies checked, with the rest unexplained. V, J and clone size are taken as reported in that table, and D and trimming were inferred from the DNA itself. Counted in this sample were around 400,000 clones; over 85% of them appeared once. Clones ranked in the top ten supply 1.7% of the sample.

From the cysteine up to the phenylalanine, the CDR3 has a length of 14 residues. Only the CDR3 portion is preserved as DNA: 42 bases, with reading frame beginning at the first base. The junction carries 9 bases between V and J, which are trimmed by 3 bases and 2 bases respectively. CDR1 and CDR2 are read off the germline V gene as KGHDR and SFDVKD. Concerning this clone itself: Its antigen is still unknown. No base quality values were provided; no much bigger clone lies one nucleotide off.

The chain is made from TRBV24-1 and TRBJ2-5, with a weak D call of TRBD1 (5 bases match). The specimen sequenced was PBMCs or T cells enriched from blood (not recorded which). This sequence was found in a woman aged 25 to 45 who had recovered from COVID-19. The DNA reads as follows: TGTGCCACCAGTGATCCGGACAATCAAGAGACCCAGTACTTC. Its protein is CATSDPDNQETQYF.